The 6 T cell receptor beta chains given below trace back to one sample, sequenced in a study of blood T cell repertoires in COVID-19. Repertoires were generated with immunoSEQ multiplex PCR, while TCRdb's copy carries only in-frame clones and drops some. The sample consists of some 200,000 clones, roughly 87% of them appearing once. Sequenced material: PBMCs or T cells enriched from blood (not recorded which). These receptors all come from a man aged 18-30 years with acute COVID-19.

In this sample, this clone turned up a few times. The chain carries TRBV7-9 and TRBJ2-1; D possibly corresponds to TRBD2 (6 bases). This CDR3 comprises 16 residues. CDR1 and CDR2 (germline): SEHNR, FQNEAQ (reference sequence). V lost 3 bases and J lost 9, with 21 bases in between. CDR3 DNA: TGTGCCAGCAGCTTCTTGAGCGGAGGGTCTGGGGTTGAGCAGTTCTTC. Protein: CASSFLSGGSGVEQFF.

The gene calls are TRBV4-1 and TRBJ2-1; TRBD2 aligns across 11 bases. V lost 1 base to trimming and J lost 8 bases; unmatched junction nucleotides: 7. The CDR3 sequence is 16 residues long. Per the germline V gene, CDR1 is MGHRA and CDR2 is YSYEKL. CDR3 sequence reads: CASSQGRLAGPDEQFF. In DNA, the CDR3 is TGCGCCAGCAGCCAAGGGAGACTAGCGGGACCCGATGAGCAGTTCTTC.

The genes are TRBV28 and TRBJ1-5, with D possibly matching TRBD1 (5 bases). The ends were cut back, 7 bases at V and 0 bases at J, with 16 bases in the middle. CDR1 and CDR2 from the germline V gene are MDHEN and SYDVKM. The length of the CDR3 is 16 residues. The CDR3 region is CASKKGATYSNQPQHF. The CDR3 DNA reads TGTGCCAGCAAAAAAGGGGCAACTTATAGCAATCAGCCCCAGCATTTT.

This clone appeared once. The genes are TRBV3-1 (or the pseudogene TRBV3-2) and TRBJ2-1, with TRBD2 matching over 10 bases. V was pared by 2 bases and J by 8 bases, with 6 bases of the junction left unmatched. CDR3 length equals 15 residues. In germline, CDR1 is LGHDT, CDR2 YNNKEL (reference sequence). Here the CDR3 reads CASSQRSLAGDEQFF. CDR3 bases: TGTGCCAGCAGCCAACGGTCTCTAGCGGGAGATGAGCAGTTCTTC.

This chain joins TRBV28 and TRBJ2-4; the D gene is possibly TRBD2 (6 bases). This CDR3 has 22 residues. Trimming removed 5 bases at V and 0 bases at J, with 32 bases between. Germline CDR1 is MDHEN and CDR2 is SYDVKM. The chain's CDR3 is CASSPDQPPRLVVRLAKNIQYF. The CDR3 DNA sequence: TGTGCCAGCAGTCCCGACCAACCTCCTCGACTAGTTGTAAGACTAGCCAAAAACATTCAGTACTTC.

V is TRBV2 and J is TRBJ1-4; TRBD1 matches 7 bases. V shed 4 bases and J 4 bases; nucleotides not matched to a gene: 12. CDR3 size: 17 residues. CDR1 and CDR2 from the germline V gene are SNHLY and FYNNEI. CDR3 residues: CASSGSRGQANNEKLFF. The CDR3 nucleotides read TGTGCCAGCAGTGGATCCCGCGGACAGGCTAATAATGAAAAACTGTTTTTT. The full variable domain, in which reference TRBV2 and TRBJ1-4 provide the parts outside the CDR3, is EPEVTQTPSHQVTQMGQEVILRCVPISNHLYFYWYRQILGQKVEFLVSFYNNEISEKSEIFDDQFSVERPDGSNFTLKIRSTKLEDSAMYFCASSGSRGQANNEKLFFGSGTQLSVL.